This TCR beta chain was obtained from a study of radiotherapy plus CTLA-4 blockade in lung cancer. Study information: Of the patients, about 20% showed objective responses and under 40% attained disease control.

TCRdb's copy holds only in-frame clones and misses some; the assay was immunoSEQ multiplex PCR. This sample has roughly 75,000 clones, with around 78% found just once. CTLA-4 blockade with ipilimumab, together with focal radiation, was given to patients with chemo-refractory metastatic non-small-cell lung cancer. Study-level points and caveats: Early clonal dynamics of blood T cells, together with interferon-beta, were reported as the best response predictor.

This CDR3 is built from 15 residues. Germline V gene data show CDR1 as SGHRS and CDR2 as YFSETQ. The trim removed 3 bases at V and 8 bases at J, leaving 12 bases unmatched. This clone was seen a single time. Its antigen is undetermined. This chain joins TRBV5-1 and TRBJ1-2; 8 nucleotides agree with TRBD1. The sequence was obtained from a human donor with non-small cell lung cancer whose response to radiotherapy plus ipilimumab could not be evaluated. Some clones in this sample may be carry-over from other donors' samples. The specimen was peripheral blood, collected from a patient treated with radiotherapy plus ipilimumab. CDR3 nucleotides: TGCGCCAGCAGCTCGTTAGACAGGGGCCGCGGAGGCTACACCTTC. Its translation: CASSSLDRGRGGYTF.